Sequencing of this T cell receptor (beta chain) was carried out in a study of CD8 T cells in acute hepatitis C reinfection (dated by TCRdb to about 2021). In the study overall: The study profiled the TCRbeta repertoire of CD8+ T cells specific for the HCV NS3-1073 epitope during acute infection and after viral clearance. A few spontaneous resolvers provided paired acute and follow-up samples. What the study reported, not specific to this receptor: Preferential use of the TRBV04 and TRBV06 gene families was observed in all groups, and this preferential usage was not explained by overrepresentation in the naive pool. Around 14 public clonotypes were found regardless of outcome; one public clonotype used V04-02/J02-02. Because bulk sequencing covered only the TCRbeta chain, the alphabeta pairing of the public clonotypes could not be determined. Diversity in the NS3-1073 specific repertoires was high, and no significant differences in diversity emerged among acute resolver, follow-up resolver and acute chronic samples. Follow-up repertoires were not available for chronically infected subjects, because NS3-1073 specific cells were too rare to be sorted. CDR3 sequences shared with other epitopes were rare, and differing sequencing approaches may have limited exact matching.

Genomic DNA was extracted from FACS-sorted cells, and TCRbeta chains were sequenced through the commercial immunoSEQ service. Under the source paper's analysis protocol: ImmunoSEQ Analyzer software v3.0 and R v3.5.1 were the tools used to analyze the repertoire data. Sequences containing stop codons or out-of-frame rearrangements were removed, so only productive rearrangements were analyzed. Simpson diversity, Shannon entropy, CDR3 length and nucleotide addition metrics were supplied by the sequencing provider. Clonotypes were categorized by frequency as dominant, sub-dominant, low or lowest abundance, and clonotypes below 0.1% were excluded from most analyses. A CDR3 amino acid clonotype was called public if the clonotype appeared in at least two subjects at a cumulative frequency of at least 0.5%. The immuneACCESS repertoire file appears here via TCRdb, limited to in-frame rearrangements. These files lack a portion of the clones; in checked studies, under half of the deficit traces to unresolved V genes, and the cause of the others is not known. V and J calls and clone size are copied from that table; D and trimming were computed from the DNA. The sample table shows approximately 39,000 clones, and about 87% are seen once. The ten largest clones add up to 0.5% of the sample.

The sample's time point, from its label and the paper: naive CD8 control sorted from an acute-time-point sample. Enrolled in the Montreal Hepatitis C Cohort (HEPCO) in Canada, the donors were people who inject drugs, and these donors were followed every 3 months. Acute primary HCV infection was defined as a positive HCV RNA or antibody test after a negative test within the previous 24 weeks. Surface staining used CD3, CD8 and CD45RO antibodies, with an aqua fixable dye to exclude dead cells. Six or seven subjects who developed chronic infection, defined as HCV RNA positivity at 24 weeks, were also included in the cohort. Once thawed from cryostorage, peripheral blood mononuclear cells underwent negative selection via the MACS CD8+ T cell Isolation Kit to obtain CD8+ T cells. A BD FACSAria II cell sorter was used for cell sorting. Comments on this clone: Its recognized antigen is unknown. The input lacks base qualities; no much larger clone sits a single base away.

CDR1 and CDR2 were assigned from the germline V gene as MGHRA and YSYEKL. V loses 1 base, J loses 2 bases, and the germline ends lie 3 bases apart. The CDR3 starts with the cysteine, ends with the phenylalanine, and has 14 residues. This entry keeps only the CDR3 DNA: 42 bases, framed from base 1. The TCR comes from a man between 25 and 39 years old with chronic hepatitis C. The sequence links TRBV4-1 to TRBJ2-6, with the D segment identity uncertain. The sequenced sample was naive CD8+ T cells from PBMCs. The cell subset or site label on this specimen signifies: sorted total naive CD45RO-negative CD8+ T cells. The DNA sequence is as follows: TGCGCCAGCAGCCAAGTGGCTGGGGCCAACGTCCTGACTTTC. This is translated as CASSQVAGANVLTF.